This TCR beta chain was observed in a study of regulatory T cells in long-lasting Graves disease. This clonotype was seen repeatedly, ten times or more. Construction of TCR beta libraries relied on iRepertoire HTBI primers and on Arm-PCR targeting CDR3 regions. TCRdb recomputed calls from the multiplex PCR reads with MiXCR, one row per CDR3 protein. The sample includes approximately 230,000 distinct CDR3 sequences, 18% of them seen just once. The time point here: newly diagnosed GD, antithyroid drugs for less than 3 months. Scientists built the TCR library using RNA that was extracted from PBMCs. The trim removed 5 bases at V and 2 bases at J, leaving 1 base unmatched. Looked up from germline, CDR1 is SQVTM and CDR2 is ANQGSEA. The length of the CDR3 is 12 residues.

The specimen was peripheral blood mononuclear cells (PBMCs), collected at new diagnosis, from a patient treated with antithyroid drugs. This sequence joins TRBV29-1 and TRBJ2-7; 9 bases fit TRBD2. The sequence was obtained from a female donor with Graves disease. CDR3 in amino acids: CSVLAGPYEQYF. Here the CDR3 DNA reads TGCAGCGTTCTAGCGGGGCCCTACGAGCAGTACTTC.